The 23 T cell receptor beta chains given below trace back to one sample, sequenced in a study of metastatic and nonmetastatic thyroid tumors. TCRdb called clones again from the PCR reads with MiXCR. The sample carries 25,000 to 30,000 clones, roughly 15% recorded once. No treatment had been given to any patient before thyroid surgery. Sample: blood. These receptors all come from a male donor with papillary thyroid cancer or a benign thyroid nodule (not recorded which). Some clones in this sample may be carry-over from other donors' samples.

Written as DNA, the CDR3 is TGTGCCAGCAGCTTATCGCTAGTAGGGGCCCGGGATACGCAGTATTTT. This sequence encodes CASSLSLVGARDTQYF. V is TRBV7-2 and J is TRBJ2-3, with TRBD1 as a possible D gene (5 bases). This CDR3 is 16 amino acids long. Germline V gene lookup returns CDR1 SGHTA and CDR2 FQGNSA. Between the trimmed V and J ends, which lost 2 bases and 6 bases, there was a span of 18 bases.

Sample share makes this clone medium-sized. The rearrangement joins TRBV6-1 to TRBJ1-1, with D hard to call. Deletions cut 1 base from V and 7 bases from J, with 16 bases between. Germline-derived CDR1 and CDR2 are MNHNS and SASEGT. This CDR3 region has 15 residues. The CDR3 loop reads CASSEVVRGGGEAFF. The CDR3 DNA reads TGTGCCAGCAGTGAAGTAGTACGGGGAGGTGGTGAAGCTTTCTTT.

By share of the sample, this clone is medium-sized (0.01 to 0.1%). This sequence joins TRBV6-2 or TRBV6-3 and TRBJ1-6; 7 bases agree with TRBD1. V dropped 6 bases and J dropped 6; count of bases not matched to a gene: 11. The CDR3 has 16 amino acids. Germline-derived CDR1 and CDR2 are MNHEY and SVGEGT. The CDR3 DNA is TGTGCCAGCAGAACCCCTCGCCAGGGGGGTAATTCACCCCTCCACTTT. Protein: CASRTPRQGGNSPLHF.

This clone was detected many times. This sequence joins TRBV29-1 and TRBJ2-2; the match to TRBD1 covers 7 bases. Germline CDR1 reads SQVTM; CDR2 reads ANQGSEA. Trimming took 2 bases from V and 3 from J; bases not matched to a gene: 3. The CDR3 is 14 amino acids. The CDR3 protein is CSVESGGDTGELFF. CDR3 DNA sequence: TGCAGCGTTGAATCAGGGGGTGACACCGGGGAGCTGTTTTTT.

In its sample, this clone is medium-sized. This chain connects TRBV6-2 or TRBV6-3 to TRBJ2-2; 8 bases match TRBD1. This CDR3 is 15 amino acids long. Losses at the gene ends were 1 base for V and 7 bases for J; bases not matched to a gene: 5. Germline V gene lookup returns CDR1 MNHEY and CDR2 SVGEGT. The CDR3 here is CASSYYAGGSGELFF. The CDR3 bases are TGTGCCAGCAGTTACTATGCAGGGGGCAGCGGGGAGCTGTTTTTT.

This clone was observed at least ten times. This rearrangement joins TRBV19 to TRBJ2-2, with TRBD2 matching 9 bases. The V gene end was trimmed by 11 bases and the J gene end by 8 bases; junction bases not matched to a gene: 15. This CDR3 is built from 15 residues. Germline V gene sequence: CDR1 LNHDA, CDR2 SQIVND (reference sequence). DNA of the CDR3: TGTGCCGTGCGGCGGAATAGCGGGAGTGTTGGGGAGCTGTTTTTT. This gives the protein CAVRRNSGSVGELFF.

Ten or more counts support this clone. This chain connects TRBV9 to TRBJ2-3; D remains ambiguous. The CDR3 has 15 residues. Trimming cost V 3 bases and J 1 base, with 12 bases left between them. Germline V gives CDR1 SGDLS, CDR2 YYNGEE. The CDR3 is CASSASSIGTDTQYF. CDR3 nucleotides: TGTGCCAGCAGCGCCTCCTCCATAGGCACAGATACGCAGTATTTT. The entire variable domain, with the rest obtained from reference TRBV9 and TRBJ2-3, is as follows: DSGVTQTPKHLITATGQRVTLRCSPRSGDLSVYWYQQSLDQGLQFLIQYYNGEERAKGNILERFSAQQFPDLHSELNLSSLELGDSALYFCASSASSIGTDTQYFGPGTRLTVL.

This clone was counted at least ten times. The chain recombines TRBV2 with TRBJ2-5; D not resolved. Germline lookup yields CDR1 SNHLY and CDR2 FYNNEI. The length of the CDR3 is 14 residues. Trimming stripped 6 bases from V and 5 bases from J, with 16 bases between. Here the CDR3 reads CASSLRGSMETQYF. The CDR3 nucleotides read TGTGCCAGCAGCCTTAGAGGTAGTATGGAGACCCAGTACTTC. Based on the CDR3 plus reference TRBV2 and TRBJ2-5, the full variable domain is EPEVTQTPSHQVTQMGQEVILRCVPISNHLYFYWYRQILGQKVEFLVSFYNNEISEKSEIFDDQFSVERPDGSNFTLKIRSTKLEDSAMYFCASSLRGSMETQYFGPGTRLLVL.

In nucleotides, the CDR3 is TGCGCCAGCAGCGCTAGCGGACCCTCCTACGAGCAGTACTTC. Translated, it gives CASSASGPSYEQYF. V gene TRBV5-1 combines with J gene TRBJ2-7, with 7 bases matching TRBD2. V gave up 4 bases and J gave up 0 bases; unmatched junction bases: 4. This CDR3 has 14 amino acids. The germline V gene encodes CDR1 SGHRS and CDR2 YFSETQ.

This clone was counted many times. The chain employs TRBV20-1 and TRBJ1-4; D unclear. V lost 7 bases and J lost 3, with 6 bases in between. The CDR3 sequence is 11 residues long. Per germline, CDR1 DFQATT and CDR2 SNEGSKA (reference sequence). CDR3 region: CSGLANEKLFF. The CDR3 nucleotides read TGCAGTGGTTTGGCTAATGAAAAACTGTTTTTT.

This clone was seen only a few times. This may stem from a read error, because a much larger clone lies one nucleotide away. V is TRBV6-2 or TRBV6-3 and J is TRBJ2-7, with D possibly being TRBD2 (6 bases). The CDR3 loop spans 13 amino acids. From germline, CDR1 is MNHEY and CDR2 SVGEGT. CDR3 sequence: CASTRESTYEQHF. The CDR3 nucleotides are TGTGCCAGCACACGGGAGTCCACCTACGAGCAGCACTTC.

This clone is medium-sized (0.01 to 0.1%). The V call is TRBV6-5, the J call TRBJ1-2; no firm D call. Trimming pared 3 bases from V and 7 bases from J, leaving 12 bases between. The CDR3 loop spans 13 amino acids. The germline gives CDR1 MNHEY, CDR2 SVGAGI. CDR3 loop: CASSYGGEGGYTF. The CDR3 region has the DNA TGTGCCAGCAGTTATGGTGGGGAAGGTGGCTACACCTTC.

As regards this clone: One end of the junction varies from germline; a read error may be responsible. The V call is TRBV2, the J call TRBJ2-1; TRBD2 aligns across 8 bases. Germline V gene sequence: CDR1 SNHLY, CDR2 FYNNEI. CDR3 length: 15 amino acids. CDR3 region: CATEVPRTSWNEQFF. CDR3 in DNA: TGTGCCACCGAAGTACCCAGGACTAGCTGGAATGAGCAGTTCTTT.

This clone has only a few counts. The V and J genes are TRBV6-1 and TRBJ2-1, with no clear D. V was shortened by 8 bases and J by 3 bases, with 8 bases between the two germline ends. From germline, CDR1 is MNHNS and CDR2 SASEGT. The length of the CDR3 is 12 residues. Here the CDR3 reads CASGKIYNEQFF. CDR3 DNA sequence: TGTGCCAGCGGGAAAATCTACAATGAGCAGTTCTTC.

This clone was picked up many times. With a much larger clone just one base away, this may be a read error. CDR3 residues: CASSDFWPQHF. The CDR3 bases are TGTGCCAGCAGTGATTTTTGGCCCCAGCATTTT. V gene TRBV6-1 combines with J gene TRBJ1-5; no firm D call. The V end was cut by 3 bases, the J end by 9 bases, with 6 bases between. The CDR3 is 11 amino acids. Germline V CDR1 and CDR2: MNHNS, SASEGT.

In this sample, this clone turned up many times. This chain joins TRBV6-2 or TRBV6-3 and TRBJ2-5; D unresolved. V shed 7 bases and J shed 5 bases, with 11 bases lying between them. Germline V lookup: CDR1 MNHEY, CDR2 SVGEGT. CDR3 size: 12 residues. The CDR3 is CASTPSKETQYF. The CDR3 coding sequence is TGTGCCAGCACCCCCTCTAAGGAGACCCAGTACTTC.

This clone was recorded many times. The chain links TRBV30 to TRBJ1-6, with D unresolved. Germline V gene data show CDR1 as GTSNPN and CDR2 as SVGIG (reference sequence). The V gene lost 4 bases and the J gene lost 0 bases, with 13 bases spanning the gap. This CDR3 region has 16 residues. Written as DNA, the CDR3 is TGTGCCTGGAAACCCCTTGCGAGCTCCTATAATTCACCCCTCCACTTT. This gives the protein CAWKPLASSYNSPLHF.

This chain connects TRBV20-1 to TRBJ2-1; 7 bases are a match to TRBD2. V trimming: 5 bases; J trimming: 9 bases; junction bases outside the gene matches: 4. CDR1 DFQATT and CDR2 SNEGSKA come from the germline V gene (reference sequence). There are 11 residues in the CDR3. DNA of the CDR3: TGCAGTGCTTTAAAGCGGGGTGAGCAGTTCTTC. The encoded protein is CSALKRGEQFF.

CDR3 amino acids: CSAVQGAGTGELFF. The CDR3 DNA reads as TGCAGTGCCGTACAGGGGGCAGGCACCGGGGAGCTGTTTTTT. The chain combines TRBV20-1 with TRBJ2-2; 9 nucleotides align to TRBD1. This CDR3 region has 14 residues. From germline, CDR1 is DFQATT and CDR2 SNEGSKA (reference sequence). V lost 6 bases and J lost 4; bases outside the gene matches: 6.

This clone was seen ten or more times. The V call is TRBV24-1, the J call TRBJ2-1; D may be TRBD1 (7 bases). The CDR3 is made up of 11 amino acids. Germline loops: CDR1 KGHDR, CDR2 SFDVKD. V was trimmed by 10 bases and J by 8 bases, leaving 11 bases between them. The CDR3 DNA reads TGTGCCACTACAGGGGAGGATGAGCAGTTCTTC. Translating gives CATTGEDEQFF.

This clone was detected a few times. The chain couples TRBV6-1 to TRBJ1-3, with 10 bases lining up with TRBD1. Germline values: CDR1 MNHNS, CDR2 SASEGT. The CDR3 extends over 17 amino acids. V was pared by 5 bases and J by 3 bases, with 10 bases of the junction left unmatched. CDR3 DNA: TGTGCCAGCAGTCTGCAAGCCGGGACAGGGGTTGGAAACACCATATATTTT. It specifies CASSLQAGTGVGNTIYF.

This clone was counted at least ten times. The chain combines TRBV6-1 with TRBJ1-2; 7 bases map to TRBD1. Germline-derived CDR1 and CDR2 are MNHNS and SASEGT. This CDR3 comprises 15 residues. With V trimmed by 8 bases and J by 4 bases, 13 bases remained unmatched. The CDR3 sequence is CASGGTEETIYGYTF. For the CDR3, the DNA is TGTGCCAGCGGTGGGACAGAAGAAACCATCTATGGCTACACCTTC.

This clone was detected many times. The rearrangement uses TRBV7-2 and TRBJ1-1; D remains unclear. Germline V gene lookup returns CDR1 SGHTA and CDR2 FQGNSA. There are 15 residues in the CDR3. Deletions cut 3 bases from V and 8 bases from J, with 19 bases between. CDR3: CASSFHGALLTEAFF. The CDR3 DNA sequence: TGTGCCAGCAGCTTCCACGGCGCACTGCTCACAGAAGCTTTCTTT. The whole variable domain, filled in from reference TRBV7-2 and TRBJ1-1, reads GAGVSQSPSNKVTEKGKDVELRCDPISGHTALYWYRQSLGQGLEFLIYFQGNSAPDKSGLPSDRFSAERTGGSVSTLTIQRTQQEDSAVYLCASSFHGALLTEAFFGQGTRLTVV.